What follows are 6 T cell receptor beta chains derived from one specimen sequenced in a study of CD8 T cells in ankylosing spondylitis. TCRdb recomputed calls from the 5' RACE reads with MiXCR, one row per CDR3 protein. The repertoire has some 270,000 distinct CDR3 sequences, about 30% of them found once; the top ten carry around 4.5%. Sequencing input: blood, either unsorted or a sorted T cell fraction (not recorded which). The receptors derive from a male donor with ankylosing spondylitis or in good health (not recorded which).

The chain employs TRBV27 and TRBJ2-1, with D possibly TRBD2 on 5 matching bases. Trimming removed 6 bases at V and 8 bases at J, with 26 bases between. The germline V gene encodes CDR1 MNHEY and CDR2 SMNVEV (reference sequence). The CDR3 totals 17 residues. The CDR3 here is CASSLGIGYDLLDEQFF. The DNA for the CDR3 is TGTGCCAGCAGCTTGGGGATCGGGTACGACCTACTAGATGAGCAGTTCTTC.

This chain joins TRBV4-1 and TRBJ2-1; D might be TRBD2 (6 bases). The germline gives CDR1 MGHRA, CDR2 YSYEKL. This CDR3 is built from 13 residues. V lost 3 bases and J 14 bases, leaving 17 bases between the germline ends. This chain's CDR3 is CASSQPGGLAKFF. The CDR3 DNA is TGCGCCAGCAGCCAGCCGGGTGGGCTAGCGAAGTTCTTC.

V and J are TRBV5-1 and TRBJ1-1; D possibly corresponds to TRBD1 (5 bases). V was trimmed by 3 bases and J by 0 bases, leaving 12 bases between them. From germline, CDR1 is SGHRS and CDR2 YFSETQ. The CDR3 loop spans 15 amino acids. CDR3 residues: CASSWGASLNTEAFF. As DNA, the CDR3 is TGCGCCAGCAGCTGGGGCGCCTCCTTGAACACTGAAGCTTTCTTT.

This clonotype came up many times. The gene calls are TRBV20-1 and TRBJ1-2, with 11 bases that match TRBD1. CDR3 length: 14 amino acids. CDR1 and CDR2 from the germline V gene are DFQATT and SNEGSKA (reference sequence). J was trimmed by 4 bases and V by 5 bases; bases with no gene match: 6. The CDR3 region has the DNA TGCAGTGCTTACACCGGGACAGGGGGCTATGGCTACACCTTC. Protein product: CSAYTGTGGYGYTF.

Ten or more counts support this clonotype. The V gene is TRBV29-1, the J gene TRBJ2-3; either TRBD1 or TRBD2 may fit D (5 bases each). The germline CDR1 and CDR2 sequences are SQVTM and ANQGSEA. This CDR3 is built from 15 residues. The ends were cut back, 5 bases at V and 2 bases at J, with 17 bases in the middle. CDR3 DNA sequence: TGCAGCGTTCGGGGCCACACAAGCGACACAGATACGCAGTATTTT. It translates to CSVRGHTSDTDTQYF.

This clonotype occurred many times. V gene TRBV20-1 combines with J gene TRBJ2-1; the D is unclear. CDR3 size: 16 residues. V was shortened by 3 bases and J by 0 bases, with 15 bases between the two germline ends. In germline, CDR1 is DFQATT, CDR2 SNEGSKA (reference sequence). CDR3: CSASPLVSRSYNEQFF. The CDR3 nucleotides read TGCAGTGCTAGTCCCCTTGTCTCGCGCTCCTACAATGAGCAGTTCTTC.